The subject of this entry is one TCR beta chain. The antigen it recognizes is unknown. No much larger clone is present one base from it, and per-base qualities are unavailable. The CDR3 contains 15 residues, cysteine and phenylalanine counted. Solely the CDR3 DNA is kept, with 45 bases framed from the first base. V ends up 8 bases short and J 3 bases short, with an unmatched junction base count of 7. Sequences KGHSH (CDR1) and LQKENI (CDR2) are obtained from the germline V gene. Library generation was performed with the immunoSEQ multiplex PCR assay. A mixture of 60 forward primers for TCR Vbeta segments and 13 reverse primers for TCR Jbeta segments was used in the multiplex PCR. The CDR3 region of rearranged TCR beta genes was amplified from genomic DNA by a multiplex PCR assay. Amplified TCR beta libraries were sequenced as 87-base-pair reads on the Illumina HiSeq System. In the authors' own workflow: In a later analysis, some 80 million unique TCR beta chains were counted across the approximately 620 repertoires, and roughly 11 million of these chains were shared by at least two donors. A nearest-neighbor algorithm error-corrected the raw reads and collapsed the reads into unique sequences, merging closely related sequences to remove PCR and sequencing errors. V, D and J gene segments were assigned by aligning CDR3 sequences to IMGT reference sequences. For a sequence to be retained, a match of at least six nucleotides to both a V gene segment and a J gene segment was required. Rearrangements were classified as productive when the CDR3 lacked stop codons and remained in frame with V and J, and all other rearrangements were classified as non-productive. CDR3 was defined by IMGT convention, running from the second conserved V-encoded cysteine to the conserved J-encoded phenylalanine. In an earlier analysis of roughly 580 of the donors, sequences lacking an unambiguous match to a single V gene segment were excluded. An earlier analysis of some 500 of the donors classified V segments as functional when productive rearrangements were above 56.7% and as segregating when the standard deviation between donors was above 5%. A statistical classification framework was developed to diagnose cytomegalovirus status using the catalog of TCR beta chain sequences. In a later analysis, V and J genes were assigned by comparing TCR nucleotide sequences against IMGT/GENE-DB human TR gene sequences. Using the TCRdist pipeline, a later analysis assigned CDR3 sequences along with most-parsimonious VDJ recombination scenarios. In a later analysis, each TCR beta chain was defined by its CDR3 amino acid sequence together with its V-gene family, and reads lacking a unique V-gene family were excluded. A later analysis removed roughly 590 highly shared, low-generation-probability nucleotide sequences to deal with suspected cross-contamination and a sequencing artifact. For each public chain, a later analysis derived a clonal expansion index from normalized ranks of inferred template counts within each repertoire. A later analysis computed generation probabilities with a VDJ recombination model fitted to out-of-frame rearrangements, and checked the results against IGoR. A later analysis scored TCR-TCR, TCR-HLA and TCR-CMV co-occurrence with hypergeometric tests, applying a repertoire-size bias correction to TCR pairs. To estimate false discovery rates, a later analysis permuted the HLA or CMV assignments 20 times. In a later analysis, co-occurring TCRs were grouped with DBSCAN, and TCRdist sequence similarity was added when clustering was performed within HLA-allele-positive subsets. Repertoires with fewer than 30,000 or more than 120,000 public chains, plus five repertoires with anomalous nucleotide sharing, were excluded from co-occurrence clustering. The source is immuneACCESS, and TCRdb retained only in-frame sequences with V and J called. Part of the clones is not carried over; for the studies checked, unresolved V genes explain less than half of this, and the remainder is unexplained. The V and J calls and clone size come from that table; D and trimming were worked out from the DNA. For this sample the table gives around 170,000 clones, of which about four fifths were detected only once. Under 2% of the sample belongs to the ten largest clones.

The data derive from a study of cytomegalovirus exposure and HLA in healthy donors (dated by TCRdb to the late 2010s). Broadly, across the study: In an earlier analysis of approximately 640 of the donors, 250 to 350 Gb of sequence data and 90 million to 130 million unique TCR beta sequences from roughly 200 million T cells were reported. In the later analysis, no new phenotypic data were used to find candidate immune exposures; instead, reliance was placed on TCR beta sequences and their occurrence across donors. Among about 360 genotyped donors of the cohort, an average of roughly 240,000 unique TCR beta nucleotide sequences were sequenced per donor, roughly 20% of them non-productive. A later analysis re-analyzed previously published TCR beta repertoires from roughly 600 donors and added high-resolution HLA genotyping to study TCR occurrence patterns. Donor age, sex, ethnicity and CMV serostatus were compiled together with the repertoire data. Because of strong linkage in the cohort, a handful of DR-DQ haplotypes were treated as single units for association and clustering. High-throughput TCR immunosequencing, statistical association of individual TCRs with disease status, and machine learning were combined to predict cytomegalovirus infection status. Of the approximately 370 genotyped donors, 75% to 85% were placed in the genetic ancestry cluster associated with self-reported Caucasian donors. In addition to the first cohort of hundreds of subjects, a separate validation cohort of approximately 130 different subjects was used. All discovery cohort repertoires had been generated using a single sequencing platform. The T cell repertoires of 670 or so subjects were profiled by immunosequencing and related to cytomegalovirus serostatus. The aim of the study was to test whether cataloging public T cell receptors could identify signatures of past pathogen exposure. Typing coverage varied by locus: roughly 620-640 donors for A, B, C, DRB1 and DQB1; roughly 560 for DQA1; more than 600 for DPA1; fewer than 480 for DPB1. To decide whether each TCR beta V gene segment behaved as functional or pseudogenic, an earlier analysis of some 600 of the donors relied on high-throughput TCR beta sequencing. A later genetic analysis took genome-wide SNP genotypes for about 60% of the roughly 670 donors and used that subset as a discovery cohort. Both class I and class II loci were covered by HLA typing, at four-digit resolution. An early release covering 550 to 650 HLA-typed donors comprised about 300 gigabases of sequencing data and some 79 million unique TCR sequences.

What the authors observed across the whole study: Immune exposure information for the cohort was limited to CMV serostatus. Three of the identified cytomegalovirus-associated TCR beta chains were confirmed in vitro to be specific for cytomegalovirus antigens. A cluster of highly shared sequence variants was judged likely to represent a technical artifact of the sequencing pipeline. When HLA alleles, especially DR and DQ, strongly co-occurred, attributing TCR associations to individual alleles was difficult. A further reported finding was that TCR beta sequences accurately predicted the HLA-A and HLA-B alleles for most subjects in the first cohort. Because some donors lacked HLA typing at each locus, the association tests relied only on the typed subset. In a later analysis, the rate of TCR association differed among HLA loci, with DRB1 alleles having the most associated TCRs and HLA-C alleles having the fewest. A later genetic analysis associated a missense DCLRE1C variant with V-gene and J-gene trimming of TCR beta chains, and an independent cohort replicated the association. Only TCR beta chains were sequenced in this cohort, and the absence of alpha or paired-chain data limited detectable features. A later analysis reported that several top co-occurrence clusters appeared linked to parvovirus B19, influenza, CMV and Epstein-Barr virus. Some IMGT-functional V segments, including TRBV6-2 and TRBV6-3, could not be told apart with the 87-base-pair reads, so those segments were excluded. Specific HLA alleles were associated with some 15,000 TCR beta sequences at a false discovery rate of 0.05 in a later analysis. An earlier analysis of roughly 570 of the donors showed that most TCR beta V segments appeared in productive rearrangements either about 87% or about 30% of the time, which broadly matched IMGT annotations. According to a later analysis, most CMV-associated TCR beta chains appeared to be HLA-restricted, and the HLA associations seemed to be driven largely by CMV exposure. Linkage disequilibrium might explain the correlated functional status among segregating V segments, but an unknown experimental factor could not be excluded. Cytomegalovirus status was reported to be diagnosed by the classifier with high specificity and sensitivity in both the original and validation cohorts. Some 16 rarely observed V segments, including chromosome 9 orphons, were excluded from the earlier analysis of some 590 of the donors because counts were too low. The authors suggested that the approach could potentially be generalized to other disease states and immunological phenotypes. Compared with the roughly 700-donor mean, donors in an Asian-associated ancestry cluster had fewer N-insertions in productive TCRs, according to a later genetic analysis. Compared with equally common non-associated chains, HLA-associated TCR beta chains in a later analysis were more clonally expanded and had lower generation probabilities. The study gave a list of about 150 TCR beta chains associated with cytomegalovirus. Roughly uniform sequencing depth across donors was assumed in presence/absence analyses, although this assumption may not hold. While some public TCRs were present in many individuals, most TCR sequences turned up only very rarely across donors.

The cohort consisted of 600 or so healthy bone marrow donors. At the time of sampling, every cohort member was nominally healthy, though immune exposures that went unrecorded were likely present. The donor was CMV seronegative and was included in the group of 352 seronegative cohort members. Each donor provided a peripheral blood sample, and peripheral blood mononuclear cells were used for TCR beta sequencing. The Qiagen DNeasy Blood Extraction Kit was used to extract genomic DNA from the blood cell samples. This receptor chain uses TRBV18 and TRBJ2-2, with 9 junctional bases fitting TRBD1. This TCR was sampled from a woman under 40 in good health and CMV-seronegative. Source material: PBMCs. The CDR3 here reads CASGNRGLDTGELFF. The DNA sequence reads TGTGCCAGCGGGAACAGGGGGCTGGACACCGGGGAGCTGTTTTTT.